A selection of T cell receptor beta chains follows, all from one sample in a study of T-cell reconstitution after alpha-beta-depleted transplantation in children. TCRdb passed the PCR reads through MiXCR, listing each CDR3 protein once. The sample includes 780,000 or so distinct CDR3 sequences, under 20% of them seen just once. The material sequenced was PBMCs, mostly from graft donor cells, taken 360 days after TCRalphabeta/CD19-depleted stem cell transplant. These receptor sequences come from a male patient under 18 who had a stem cell transplant for acute lymphoblastic leukemia, so the T cells may come from the graft donor. The CDR3 runs from the conserved cysteine through the conserved F or W. A D gene is named only where the DNA matches it firmly. Rows may omit the clone size; those that give it use once, few, many or a size class.

clone size: few
J gene: TRBJ1-1
V gene: TRBV5-6
D gene: -
CDR3 DNA: TGTGCCAGCAGCTTGGGGAGAGGGAGTAACACTGAAGCTTTCTTT
CDR3 protein: CASSLGRGSNTEAFF

clone size: few
J gene: TRBJ1-1
V gene: TRBV18
D gene: -
CDR3 DNA: TGTGCCAGCTCACCTTACGGGACTTTTACCCACAGTGCTGAAGCTTTCTTT
CDR3 protein: CASSPYGTFTHSAEAFF

clone size: -
J gene: TRBJ1-5
V gene: TRBV6-5
D gene: -
CDR3 DNA: TGTGCCAGCAGTTACCAGGGTGGGAGGAATCAGCCCCAGCGTTTT
CDR3 protein: CASSYQGGRNQPQRF

clone size: -
J gene: TRBJ2-1
V gene: TRBV24-1
D gene: -
CDR3 DNA: TGTGCCACCAGTCGCCCCTGGGACAATGAGCAGTTCTTC
CDR3 protein: CATSRPWDNEQFF

clone size: -
J gene: TRBJ2-3
V gene: TRBV7-9
D gene: TRBD1
CDR3 DNA: TGTGCCAGCAGCTACAGACAGGGAAGGACAGATACGCAGTATTTT
CDR3 protein: CASSYRQGRTDTQYF

clone size: -
J gene: TRBJ2-1
V gene: TRBV20-1
D gene: -
CDR3 DNA: TGCAGTGCTAGCGGGGCGTTTGAGCAGTTCTTC
CDR3 protein: CSASGAFEQFF

clone size: many
J gene: TRBJ1-2
V gene: TRBV5-1
D gene: TRBD1
CDR3 DNA: TGCGCCAGCAGCGTCTCCGGGACAGGAGCAACCTCCTATGGCTACACCTTC
CDR3 protein: CASSVSGTGATSYGYTF

clone size: many
J gene: TRBJ2-1
V gene: TRBV12-3/TRBV12-4
D gene: TRBD2
CDR3 DNA: TGTGCCAGCAGTCCAGCGTTCCTAGCGGGAGGGTACAATGAGCAGTTCTTC
CDR3 protein: CASSPAFLAGGYNEQFF

clone size: few
J gene: TRBJ1-1
V gene: TRBV29-1
D gene: -
CDR3 DNA: TGCAGCGTTGGTACCGGGCTCATGAACACTGAAGCTTTCTTT
CDR3 protein: CSVGTGLMNTEAFF

clone size: many
J gene: TRBJ2-3
V gene: TRBV29-1
D gene: -
CDR3 DNA: TGCAGCGTTGATGCACACCCTACGCAGTATTTT
CDR3 protein: CSVDAHPTQYF

clone size: few
J gene: TRBJ1-5
V gene: TRBV20-1
D gene: -
CDR3 DNA: TGCAGTGCTAGGTTGGGGCGAGATCAGCCCCAGCATTTT
CDR3 protein: CSARLGRDQPQHF

clone size: -
J gene: TRBJ2-1
V gene: TRBV12-3/TRBV12-4
D gene: TRBD2
CDR3 DNA: TGTGCCAGCAGTTCCGGGACTAGCGGGAGTCAGGCCCACAATGAGCAGTTCTTC
CDR3 protein: CASSSGTSGSQAHNEQFF

clone size: few
J gene: TRBJ2-1
V gene: TRBV12-3/TRBV12-4
D gene: TRBD1
CDR3 DNA: TGTGCCAGCAGTCGGAGGACAGGGAACAATGAGCAGTTCTTC
CDR3 protein: CASSRRTGNNEQFF

clone size: many
J gene: TRBJ2-7
V gene: TRBV5-1
D gene: -
CDR3 DNA: TGCGCCAGCAGCTTGGTAGGAGGGCACGAGCAGTACTTC
CDR3 protein: CASSLVGGHEQYF

clone size: -
J gene: TRBJ2-5
V gene: TRBV15
D gene: -
CDR3 DNA: TGTGCCACCAGCGATCAAATCGTGGCGAACCAAGAGACCCAGTACTTC
CDR3 protein: CATSDQIVANQETQYF

clone size: -
J gene: TRBJ2-7
V gene: TRBV5-1
D gene: TRBD2
CDR3 DNA: TGCGCCAGCAGCTATAGCGGGGCATCCTACGAGCAGTACTTC
CDR3 protein: CASSYSGASYEQYF

clone size: few
J gene: TRBJ2-6
V gene: TRBV4-1
D gene: -
CDR3 DNA: TGCGCCAGCAGCCAAGATAGGACAGCCAGCCTATGGGCCAACGTCCTGACTTTC
CDR3 protein: CASSQDRTASLWANVLTF

clone size: many
J gene: TRBJ2-3
V gene: TRBV5-5
D gene: -
CDR3 DNA: TGTGCCAGCAGCTTGTACGGGCCCAGGGCTTCAGGAGATACGCAGTATTTT
CDR3 protein: CASSLYGPRASGDTQYF

clone size: -
J gene: TRBJ1-2
V gene: TRBV18
D gene: -
CDR3 DNA: TGTGCCAGCTCACCAGGGCAGGCTTCCGACTACACCTTC
CDR3 protein: CASSPGQASDYTF

clone size: few
J gene: TRBJ2-2
V gene: TRBV27
D gene: TRBD2
CDR3 DNA: TGTGCCAGCAGTAAGCAGCGGGAGCTCACCGGGGAGCTGTTTTTT
CDR3 protein: CASSKQRELTGELFF

clone size: few
J gene: TRBJ2-7
V gene: TRBV12-3/TRBV12-4
D gene: TRBD2
CDR3 DNA: TGTGCCAGCAGCCCCGGGACTAGTCGCTACGAGCAGTACTTC
CDR3 protein: CASSPGTSRYEQYF

clone size: few
J gene: TRBJ2-7
V gene: TRBV6-5
D gene: -
CDR3 DNA: TGTGCCAGCAGTTACGGTTCGGGTGCGCAGTACTTC
CDR3 protein: CASSYGSGAQYF